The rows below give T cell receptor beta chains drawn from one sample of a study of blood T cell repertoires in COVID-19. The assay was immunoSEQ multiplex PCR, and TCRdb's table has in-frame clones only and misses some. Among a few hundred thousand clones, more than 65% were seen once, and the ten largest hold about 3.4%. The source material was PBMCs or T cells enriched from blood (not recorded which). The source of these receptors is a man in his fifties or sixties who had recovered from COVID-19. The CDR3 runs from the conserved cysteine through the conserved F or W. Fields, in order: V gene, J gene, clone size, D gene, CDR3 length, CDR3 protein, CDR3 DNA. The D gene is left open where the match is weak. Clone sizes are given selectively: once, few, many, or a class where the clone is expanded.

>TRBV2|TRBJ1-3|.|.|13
CASTVYSGNTIYF
TGTGCCAGCACCGTCTACTCTGGAAACACCATATATTTT
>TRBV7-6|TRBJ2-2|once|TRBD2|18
CASSLGVRGGPNTGELFF
TGTGCCAGCAGCTTAGGGGTACGGGGGGGCCCCAACACCGGGGAGCTGTTTTTT
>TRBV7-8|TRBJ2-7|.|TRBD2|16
CASSLALLAASYEQYF
TGTGCCAGCAGCTTAGCGCTACTAGCGGCCTCCTACGAGCAGTACTTC
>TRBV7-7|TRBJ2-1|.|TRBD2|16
CASSRTSGDTYNEQFF
TGTGCTAGCAGCCGGACTAGCGGGGACACCTACAATGAGCAGTTCTTC
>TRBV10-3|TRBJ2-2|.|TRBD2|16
CAISESISGDTGELFF
TGTGCCATCAGTGAGTCTATTAGCGGGGACACCGGGGAGCTGTTTTTT
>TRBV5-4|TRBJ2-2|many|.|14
CASSTGLSTGELFF
TGTGCCAGCAGCACCGGACTTTCCACCGGGGAGCTGTTTTTT
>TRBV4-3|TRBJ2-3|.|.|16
CASSQEGGRSSDTQYF
TGCGCCAGCAGCCAAGAGGGAGGTCGCAGCTCAGATACGCAGTATTTT
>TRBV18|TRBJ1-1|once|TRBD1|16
CASSPEDRGRRTEAFF
TGTGCCAGCTCACCCGAGGACAGGGGGCGAAGGACTGAAGCTTTCTTT
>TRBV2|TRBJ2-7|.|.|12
CASILPGYEQYF
TGTGCCAGCATTCTGCCAGGCTACGAGCAGTACTTC
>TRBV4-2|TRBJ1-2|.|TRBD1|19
CASSPKTPGTGGLGYGYTF
TGTGCCAGCAGTCCCAAGACCCCCGGGACAGGGGGCTTAGGCTATGGCTACACCTTC
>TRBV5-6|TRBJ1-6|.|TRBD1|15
CASSQGTGDFSPLHF
TGTGCCAGCAGCCAAGGGACAGGGGATTTTTCACCCCTCCACTTT
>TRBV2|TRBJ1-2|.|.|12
CATSRGEGGYTF
TGTGCCACCTCACGGGGGGAGGGTGGCTACACCTTC
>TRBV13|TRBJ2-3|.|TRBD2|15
CASSSGLASTDTQYF
TGTGCCAGCAGCTCGGGACTAGCAAGCACAGATACGCAGTATTTT
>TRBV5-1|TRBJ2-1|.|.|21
CASSAEARGFGRRGVMNEQFF
TGCGCCAGCAGCGCAGAAGCAAGGGGGTTTGGGCGTCGTGGTGTAATGAATGAGCAGTTCTTC
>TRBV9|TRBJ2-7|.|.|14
CASSVDGGSYEQYF
TGTGCCAGCAGCGTAGACGGGGGTTCCTACGAGCAGTACTTC
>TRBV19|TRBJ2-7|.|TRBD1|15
CASSASTGGLYEQYF
TGTGCCAGTAGTGCCTCGACAGGGGGATTATACGAGCAGTACTTC
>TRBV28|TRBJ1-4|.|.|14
CASRSGVGNEKLFF
TGTGCCAGCAGGTCAGGGGTGGGGAATGAAAAACTGTTTTTT
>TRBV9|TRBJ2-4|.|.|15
CASSEGEGTGNIQYF
TGTGCCAGCAGCGAGGGGGAGGGAACCGGAAACATTCAGTACTTC
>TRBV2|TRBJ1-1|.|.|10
CASSAFEAFF
TGTGCCAGCAGCGCCTTTGAGGCTTTCTTT
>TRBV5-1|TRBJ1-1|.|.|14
CASKLQGLDTEAFF
TGCGCCAGCAAACTCCAGGGGCTGGACACTGAAGCTTTCTTT
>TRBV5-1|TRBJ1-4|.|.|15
CASSPSGGPSEKLFF
TGCGCCAGCAGCCCTTCGGGGGGGCCGAGTGAAAAACTGTTTTTT
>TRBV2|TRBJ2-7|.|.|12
CASTSGAYEQYF
TGTGCCAGCACATCCGGGGCCTACGAGCAGTACTTC
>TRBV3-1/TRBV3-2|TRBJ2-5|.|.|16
CASSHIREPLGETQYF
TGTGCCAGCAGCCACATCCGGGAGCCCTTGGGAGAGACCCAGTACTTC
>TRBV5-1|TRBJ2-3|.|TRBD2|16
CASSSRLAGSTDTQYF
TGCGCCAGCAGCTCCCGACTAGCGGGGAGCACAGATACGCAGTATTTT
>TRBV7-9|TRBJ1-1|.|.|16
CASSSGRGVFKTEAFF
TGTGCCAGCAGCTCCGGACGGGGGGTGTTTAAGACTGAAGCTTTCTTT
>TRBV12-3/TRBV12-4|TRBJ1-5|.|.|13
CASSSVPRQPQHF
TGTGCCAGCAGTTCAGTCCCGAGGCAGCCCCAGCATTTT
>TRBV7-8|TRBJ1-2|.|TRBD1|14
CASISGTGVGGYTF
TGTGCCAGCATCTCCGGAACAGGGGTTGGTGGCTACACCTTC
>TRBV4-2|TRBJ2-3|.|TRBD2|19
CASSQVWTSGKKGTDTQYF
TGTGCCAGCAGCCAAGTCTGGACTAGCGGGAAAAAAGGGACAGATACGCAGTATTTT
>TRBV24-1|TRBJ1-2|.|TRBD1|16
CATIMRRDRGAYGYTF
TGTGCCACCATTATGAGGCGGGACAGGGGGGCGTATGGCTACACCTTC
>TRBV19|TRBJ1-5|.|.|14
CATRGRGSNQPQHF
TGTGCCACAAGAGGCAGGGGATCCAATCAGCCCCAGCATTTT
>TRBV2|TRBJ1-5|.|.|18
CASMGTSRDKKGNQPQHF
TGTGCCAGCATGGGAACCTCCCGGGACAAAAAGGGCAATCAGCCCCAGCATTTT
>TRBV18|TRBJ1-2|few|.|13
CASSPGSDYGYTF
TGTGCCAGCTCACCCGGGTCAGACTATGGCTACACCTTC
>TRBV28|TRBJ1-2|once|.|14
CASSLIPANYGYTF
TGTGCCAGCAGTTTAATCCCAGCTAACTATGGCTACACCTTC
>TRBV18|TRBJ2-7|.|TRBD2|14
CASSPGGGTYEQYF
TGTGCCAGCTCCCCGGGAGGCGGAACCTACGAGCAGTACTTC
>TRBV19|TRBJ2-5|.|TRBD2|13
CASASGRRETQYF
TGTGCCAGTGCTAGCGGGAGGAGGGAGACCCAGTACTTC
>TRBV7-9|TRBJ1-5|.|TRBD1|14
CASSPTGSNQPQHF
TGTGCCAGCAGCCCGACAGGGAGCAATCAGCCCCAGCATTTT
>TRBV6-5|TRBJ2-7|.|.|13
CASSSGTLYEQYF
TGTGCCAGCAGTTCCGGGACACTCTACGAGCAGTACTTC
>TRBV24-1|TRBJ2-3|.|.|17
CATSDSPGGRGGDTQYF
TGTGCCACCAGTGATTCCCCGGGGGGCCGCGGGGGAGATACGCAGTATTTT
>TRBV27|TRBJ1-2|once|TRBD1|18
CASSPYGGGASGLYGYTF
TGTGCCAGCAGTCCCTATGGAGGGGGCGCGTCCGGCCTGTATGGCTACACCTTC
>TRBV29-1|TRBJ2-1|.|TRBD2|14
CSVVGPGLAGEQFF
TGCAGCGTTGTCGGACCGGGACTAGCGGGGGAGCAGTTCTTC
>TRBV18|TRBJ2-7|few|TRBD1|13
CASSRDRTYEQYF
TGTGCCAGCTCCCGGGACAGAACATACGAGCAGTACTTC